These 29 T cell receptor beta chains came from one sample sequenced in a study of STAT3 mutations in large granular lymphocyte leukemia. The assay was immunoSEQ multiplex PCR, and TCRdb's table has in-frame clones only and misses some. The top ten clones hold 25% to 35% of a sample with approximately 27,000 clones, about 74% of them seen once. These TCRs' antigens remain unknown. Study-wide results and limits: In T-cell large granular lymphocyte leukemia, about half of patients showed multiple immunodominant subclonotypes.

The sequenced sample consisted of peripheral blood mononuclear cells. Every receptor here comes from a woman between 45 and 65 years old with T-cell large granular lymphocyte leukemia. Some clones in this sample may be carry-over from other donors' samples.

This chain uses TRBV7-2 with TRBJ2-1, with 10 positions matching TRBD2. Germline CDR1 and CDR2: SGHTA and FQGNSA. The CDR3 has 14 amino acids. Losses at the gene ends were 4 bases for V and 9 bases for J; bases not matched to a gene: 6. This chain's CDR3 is CASSSLTSGSEQFF. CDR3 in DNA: TGTGCCAGCAGCTCCCTGACTAGCGGGTCTGAGCAGTTCTTC.

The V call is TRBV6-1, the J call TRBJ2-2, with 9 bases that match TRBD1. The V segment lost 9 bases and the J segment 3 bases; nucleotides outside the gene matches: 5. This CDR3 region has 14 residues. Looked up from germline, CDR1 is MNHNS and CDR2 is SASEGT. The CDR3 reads CASLTGGYTGELFF. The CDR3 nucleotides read TGTGCCAGTTTGACAGGGGGGTACACCGGGGAGCTGTTTTTT.

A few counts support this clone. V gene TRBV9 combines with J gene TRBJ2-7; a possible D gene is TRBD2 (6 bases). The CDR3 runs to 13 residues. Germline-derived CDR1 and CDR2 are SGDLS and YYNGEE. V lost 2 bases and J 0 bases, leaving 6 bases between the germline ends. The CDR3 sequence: CASSVGLSYEQYF. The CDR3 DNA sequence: TGTGCCAGCAGCGTGGGACTCTCCTACGAGCAGTACTTC.

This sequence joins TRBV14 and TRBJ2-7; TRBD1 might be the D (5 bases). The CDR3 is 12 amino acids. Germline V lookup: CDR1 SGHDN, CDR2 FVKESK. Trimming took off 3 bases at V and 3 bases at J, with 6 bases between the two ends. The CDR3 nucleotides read TGTGCCAGCAGCCACCAGGGCTACGAGCAGTACTTC. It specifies CASSHQGYEQYF.

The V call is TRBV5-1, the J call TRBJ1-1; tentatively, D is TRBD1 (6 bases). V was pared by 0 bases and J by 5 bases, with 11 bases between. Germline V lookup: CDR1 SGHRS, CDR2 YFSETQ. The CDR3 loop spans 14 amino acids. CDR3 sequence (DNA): TGCGCCAGCAGCTTGGACGGAGGGGGAACTGAAGCTTTCTTT. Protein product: CASSLDGGGTEAFF. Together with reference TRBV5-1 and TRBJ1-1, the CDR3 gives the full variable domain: KAGVTQTPRYLIKTRGQQVTLSCSPISGHRSVSWYQQTPGQGLQFLFEYFSETQRNKGNFPGRFSGRQFSNSRSEMNVSTLELGDSALYLCASSLDGGGTEAFFGQGTRLTVV.

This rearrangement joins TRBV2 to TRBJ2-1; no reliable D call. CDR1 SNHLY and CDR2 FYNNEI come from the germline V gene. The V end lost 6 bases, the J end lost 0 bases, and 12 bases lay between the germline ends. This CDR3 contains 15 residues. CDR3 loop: CASSLASISYNEQFF. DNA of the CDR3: TGTGCCAGCAGCTTAGCTAGTATCTCCTACAATGAGCAGTTCTTC.

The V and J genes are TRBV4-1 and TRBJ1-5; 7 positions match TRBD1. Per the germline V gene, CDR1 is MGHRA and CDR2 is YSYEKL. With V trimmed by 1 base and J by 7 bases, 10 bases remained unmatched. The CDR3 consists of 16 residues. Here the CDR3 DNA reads TGCGCCAGCAGCCAAGTTCCCGGACAGGCGGGGCAGCCCCAGCATTTT. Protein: CASSQVPGQAGQPQHF.

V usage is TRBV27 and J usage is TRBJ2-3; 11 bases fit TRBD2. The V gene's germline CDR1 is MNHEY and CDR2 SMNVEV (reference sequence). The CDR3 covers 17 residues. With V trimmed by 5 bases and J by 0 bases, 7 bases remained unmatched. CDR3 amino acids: CASSTRTSGQSTDTQYF. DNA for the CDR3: TGTGCCAGCAGTACTCGGACTAGCGGGCAAAGCACAGATACGCAGTATTTT.

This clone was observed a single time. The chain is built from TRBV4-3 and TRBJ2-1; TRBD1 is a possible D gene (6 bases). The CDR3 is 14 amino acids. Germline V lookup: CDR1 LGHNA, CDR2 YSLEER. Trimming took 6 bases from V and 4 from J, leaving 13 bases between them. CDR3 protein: CASSSITGYNEQFF. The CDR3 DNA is TGCGCCAGCAGTAGTATTACAGGGTACAATGAGCAGTTCTTC.

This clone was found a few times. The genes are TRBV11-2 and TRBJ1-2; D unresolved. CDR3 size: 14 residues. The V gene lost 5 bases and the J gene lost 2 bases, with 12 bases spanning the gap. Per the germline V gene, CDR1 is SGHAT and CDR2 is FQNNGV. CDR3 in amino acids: CASSERTDNYGYTF. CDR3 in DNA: TGTGCCAGCAGCGAACGGACGGACAACTATGGCTACACCTTC.

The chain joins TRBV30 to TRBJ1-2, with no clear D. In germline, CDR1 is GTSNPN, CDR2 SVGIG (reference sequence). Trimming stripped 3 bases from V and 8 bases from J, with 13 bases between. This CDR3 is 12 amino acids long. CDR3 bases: TGTGCCTGGAGGGTGGCCCCGTACGGCTACACCTTC. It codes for CAWRVAPYGYTF. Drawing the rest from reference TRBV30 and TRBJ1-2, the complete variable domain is SQTIHQWPATLVQPVGSPLSLECTVEGTSNPNLYWYRQAAGRGLQLLFYSVGIGQISSEVPQNLSASRPQDRQFILSSKKLLLSDSGFYLCAWRVAPYGYTFGSGTRLTVV.

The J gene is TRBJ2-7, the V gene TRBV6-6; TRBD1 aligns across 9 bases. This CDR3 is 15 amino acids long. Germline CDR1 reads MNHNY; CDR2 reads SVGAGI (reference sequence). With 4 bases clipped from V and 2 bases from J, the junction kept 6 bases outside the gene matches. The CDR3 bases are TGTGCCAGCAGTTCCTCAGACAGGGGGACCTACGAGCAGTACTTC. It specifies CASSSSDRGTYEQYF.

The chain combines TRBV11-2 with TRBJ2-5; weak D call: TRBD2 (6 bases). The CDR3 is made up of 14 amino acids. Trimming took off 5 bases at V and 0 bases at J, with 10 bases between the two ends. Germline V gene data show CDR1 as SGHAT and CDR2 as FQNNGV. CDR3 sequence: CASSSSGNQETQYF. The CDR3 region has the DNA TGTGCCAGCAGCAGTAGCGGAAACCAAGAGACCCAGTACTTC.

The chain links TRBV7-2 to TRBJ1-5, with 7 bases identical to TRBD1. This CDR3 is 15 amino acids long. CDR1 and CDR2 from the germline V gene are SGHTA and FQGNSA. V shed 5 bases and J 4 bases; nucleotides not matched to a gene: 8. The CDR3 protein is CASSTETGWNQPQHF. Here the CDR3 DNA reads TGTGCCAGCAGCACAGAGACAGGGTGGAATCAGCCCCAGCATTTT. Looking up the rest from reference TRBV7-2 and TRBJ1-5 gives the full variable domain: GAGVSQSPSNKVTEKGKDVELRCDPISGHTALYWYRQSLGQGLEFLIYFQGNSAPDKSGLPSDRFSAERTGGSVSTLTIQRTQQEDSAVYLCASSTETGWNQPQHFGDGTRLSIL.

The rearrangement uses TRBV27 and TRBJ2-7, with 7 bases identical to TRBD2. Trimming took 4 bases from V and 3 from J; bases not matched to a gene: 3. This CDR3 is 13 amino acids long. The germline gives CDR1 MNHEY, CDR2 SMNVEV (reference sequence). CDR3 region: CASSSREGYEQYF. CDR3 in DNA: TGTGCCAGCAGTTCAAGGGAGGGCTACGAGCAGTACTTC.

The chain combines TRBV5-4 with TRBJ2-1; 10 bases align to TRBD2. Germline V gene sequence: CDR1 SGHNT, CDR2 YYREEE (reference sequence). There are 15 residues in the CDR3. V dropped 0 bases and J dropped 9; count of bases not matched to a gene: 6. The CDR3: CASSLGSGRAGEQFF. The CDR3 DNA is TGTGCCAGCAGCTTGGGGAGCGGGAGGGCCGGTGAGCAGTTCTTC.

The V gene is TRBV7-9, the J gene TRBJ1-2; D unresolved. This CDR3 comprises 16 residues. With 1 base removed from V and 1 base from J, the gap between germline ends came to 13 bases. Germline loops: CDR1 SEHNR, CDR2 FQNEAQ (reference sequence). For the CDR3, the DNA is TGTGCCAGCAGCTTAGTCAATATACCGAATAACTATGGCTACACCTTC. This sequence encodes CASSLVNIPNNYGYTF.

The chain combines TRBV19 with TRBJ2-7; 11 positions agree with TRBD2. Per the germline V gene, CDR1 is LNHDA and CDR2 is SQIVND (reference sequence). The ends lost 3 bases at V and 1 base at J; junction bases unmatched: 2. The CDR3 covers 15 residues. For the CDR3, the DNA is TGTGCCAGTAGTATGTTAGCGGGAGGGTCCTACGAGCAGTACTTC. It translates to CASSMLAGGSYEQYF.

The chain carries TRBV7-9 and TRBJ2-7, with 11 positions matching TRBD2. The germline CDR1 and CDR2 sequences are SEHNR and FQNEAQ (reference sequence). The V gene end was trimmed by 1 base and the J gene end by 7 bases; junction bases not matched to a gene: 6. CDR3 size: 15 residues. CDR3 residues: CASSLVGTSGLEQYF. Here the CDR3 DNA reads TGTGCCAGCAGCTTAGTAGGGACTAGCGGCTTGGAGCAGTACTTC.

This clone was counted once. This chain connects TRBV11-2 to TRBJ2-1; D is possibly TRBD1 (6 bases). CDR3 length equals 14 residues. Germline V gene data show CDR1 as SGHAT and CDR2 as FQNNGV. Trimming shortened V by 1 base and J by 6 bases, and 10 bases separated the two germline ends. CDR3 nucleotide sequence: TGTGCCAGCAGCTTAGGGGGGCGGGCCAATGAGCAGTTCTTC. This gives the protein CASSLGGRANEQFF.

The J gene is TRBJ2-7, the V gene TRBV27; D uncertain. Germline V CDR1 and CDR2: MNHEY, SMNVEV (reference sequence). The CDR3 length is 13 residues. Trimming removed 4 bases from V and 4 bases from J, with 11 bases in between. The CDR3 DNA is TGTGCCAGCAGTTCGTGGCCCAAATACGAGCAGTACTTC. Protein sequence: CASSSWPKYEQYF.

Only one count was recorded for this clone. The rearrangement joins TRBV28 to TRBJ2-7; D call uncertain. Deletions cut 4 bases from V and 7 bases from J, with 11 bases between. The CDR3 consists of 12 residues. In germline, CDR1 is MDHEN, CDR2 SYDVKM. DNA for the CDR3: TGTGCCAGCAGTTCGACGCCAGAAGAGCAGTACTTC. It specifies CASSSTPEEQYF.

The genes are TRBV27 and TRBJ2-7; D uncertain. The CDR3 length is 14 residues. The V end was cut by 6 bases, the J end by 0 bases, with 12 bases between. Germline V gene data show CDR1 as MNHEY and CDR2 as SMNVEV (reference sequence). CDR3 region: CASRQVQSSYEQYF. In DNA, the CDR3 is TGTGCCAGCAGGCAGGTACAGAGCTCCTACGAGCAGTACTTC.

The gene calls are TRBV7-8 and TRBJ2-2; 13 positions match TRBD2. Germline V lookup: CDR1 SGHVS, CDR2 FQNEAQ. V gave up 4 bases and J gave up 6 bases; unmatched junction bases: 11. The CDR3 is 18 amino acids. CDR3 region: CASSSGLAGTRAPGELFF. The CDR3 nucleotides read TGTGCCAGCAGCTCGGGACTAGCGGGGACTAGGGCGCCCGGGGAGCTGTTTTTT.

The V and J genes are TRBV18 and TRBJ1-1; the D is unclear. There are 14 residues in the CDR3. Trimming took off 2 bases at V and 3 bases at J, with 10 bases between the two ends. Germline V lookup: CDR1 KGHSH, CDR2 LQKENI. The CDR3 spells CASSPKLGDTEAFF. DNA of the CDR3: TGTGCCAGCTCACCAAAACTTGGCGACACTGAAGCTTTCTTT.

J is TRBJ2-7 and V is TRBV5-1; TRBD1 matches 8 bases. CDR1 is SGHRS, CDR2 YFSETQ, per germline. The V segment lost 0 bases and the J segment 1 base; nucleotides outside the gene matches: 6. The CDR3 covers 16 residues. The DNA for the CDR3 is TGCGCCAGCAGCTTGGGCCAGGGGGCTTTATCCTACGAGCAGTACTTC. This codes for CASSLGQGALSYEQYF.

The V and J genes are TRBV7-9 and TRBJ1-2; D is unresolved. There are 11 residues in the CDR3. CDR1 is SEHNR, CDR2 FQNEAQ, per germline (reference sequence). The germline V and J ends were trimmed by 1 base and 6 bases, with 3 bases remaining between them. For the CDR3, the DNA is TGTGCCAGCAGCTTAGTGGATGGCTACACCTTC. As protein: CASSLVDGYTF. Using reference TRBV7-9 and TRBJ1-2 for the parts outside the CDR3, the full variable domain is DTGVSQNPRHKITKRGQNVTFRCDPISEHNRLYWYRQTLGQGPEFLTYFQNEAQLEKSRLLSDRFSAERPKGSFSTLEIQRTEQGDSAMYLCASSLVDGYTFGSGTRLTVV.

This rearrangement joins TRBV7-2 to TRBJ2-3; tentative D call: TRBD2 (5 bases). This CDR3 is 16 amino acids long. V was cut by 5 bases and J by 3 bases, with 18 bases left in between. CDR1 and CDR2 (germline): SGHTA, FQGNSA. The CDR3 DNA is TGTGCCAGCAGCGCCCGGCGGGCGGCGCAGACAGATACGCAGTATTTT. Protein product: CASSARRAAQTDTQYF.

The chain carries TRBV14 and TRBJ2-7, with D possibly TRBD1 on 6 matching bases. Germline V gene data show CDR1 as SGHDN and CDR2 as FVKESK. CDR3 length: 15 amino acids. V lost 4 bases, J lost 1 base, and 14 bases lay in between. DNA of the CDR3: TGTGCCAGCAGCCGGTTGGGGGCAGGGTCCTACGAGCAGTACTTC. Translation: CASSRLGAGSYEQYF.